The rows below give T cell receptor beta chains drawn from one sample of a study of shared clonotypes between healthy human individuals. The method was immunoSEQ multiplex PCR; TCRdb's version includes in-frame clones alone and lacks a portion of them. This sample has under 1,100,000 clones; approximately 76% occur once, and the top ten carry 1.4%. Sequenced: memory CD4+ T cells sorted from blood. These receptors were obtained from a man younger than 35 in good health. Both conserved end residues are part of each CDR3.

TRBV7-9,TRBJ2-3,CASSSLAGTTDTQYF
TRBV7-9,TRBJ1-1,CASSLRLLNTEAFF
TRBV6-1,TRBJ2-7,CASSHPLDWNYEQYF
TRBV6-1,TRBJ1-2,CASRGQPANYGYTF
TRBV6-5,TRBJ1-6,CASSPEEGTPLHF
TRBV30,TRBJ2-3,CAWSVTAGRGDTQYF
TRBV7-2,TRBJ2-3,CASSVRGTGSTDTQYF
TRBV30,TRBJ2-1,CAWSDYDNGQFF
TRBV5-4,TRBJ2-7,CASSLGTGKGLEQYF
TRBV6-1,TRBJ1-2,CASSEYNGVYGYTF
TRBV5-1,TRBJ2-1,CASSLTTTRTNEQFF
TRBV19,TRBJ1-2,CASSIGAPGVRGYTF
TRBV7-6,TRBJ1-4,CASSLAPGGINEKLFF
TRBV5-4,TRBJ2-7,CASSPLAGGWGERYF
TRBV7-3,TRBJ1-1,CASSPTGTPGTEAFF
TRBV19,TRBJ2-7,CASSIGKGAEQYF
TRBV29-1,TRBJ1-2,CSAEQGIDGYTF
TRBV30,TRBJ2-2,CAWSLNTGELFF
TRBV7-9,TRBJ1-2,CASSLEGGKYGYTF
TRBV2,TRBJ1-2,CASSLQAHYGYTF
TRBV7-8,TRBJ2-7,CASSPLAGDTYEQYF
TRBV19,TRBJ1-2,CASSYRVGSEGYTF
TRBV2,TRBJ1-1,CASRIDRGKNTEAFF
TRBV11-2,TRBJ2-7,CASRGPDSLEQYF
TRBV7-9,TRBJ1-4,CASSLTGAQKLFF
TRBV30,TRBJ2-3,CAWSRTLTDTQYF
TRBV14,TRBJ2-7,CASSQGGQGRYEQYF
TRBV6-5,TRBJ2-7,CASSYSSGGAQEQYF
TRBV18,TRBJ2-1,CASSPGQGANNEQFF
TRBV19,TRBJ2-7,CARPKAIAYEQYF
TRBV5-3,TRBJ2-1,CARSGTIGGTYNEQFF
TRBV28,TRBJ1-5,CASTAVTGLNPQHF
TRBV10-3,TRBJ2-3,CAISDFSGLSDTQYF